The rows below give T cell receptor beta chains drawn from one sample of a study of T-cell memory formation after mild COVID-19. TCRdb called the 5' RACE reads again in MiXCR, with one record for every CDR3 protein. The data hold around 200,000 distinct CDR3 sequences, with 8% to 11% observed a single time. Specimen: PBMCs or a T cell subset sorted from them (not recorded which). These receptor sequences come from a man aged 18 to 35 who had mild COVID-19 (a few samples of this study predate the infection). Cell type and time point are not known. The CDR3 runs from the conserved cysteine through the conserved F or W. A D gene is named only where the DNA matches it firmly. Size values are once, few and many counts, or a class for expanded clones, and some rows have none.

>TRBV7-2|TRBJ2-3|-|-
CASSFRLTHQYF
TGTGCCAGCAGCTTCCGCTTGACTCACCAGTATTTT
>TRBV9|TRBJ1-3|-|few
CASSVGAEPGNTIYF
TGTGCCAGCAGCGTAGGGGCTGAGCCTGGAAACACCATATATTTT
>TRBV3-1|TRBJ1-5|TRBD1|few
CASSQATGFSQPQHF
TGTGCCAGCAGCCAAGCGACAGGGTTTAGTCAGCCCCAGCATTTT
>TRBV5-1|TRBJ1-4|-|few
CASSLGRQTNEKLFF
TGCGCCAGCAGCTTGGGGAGACAGACTAATGAAAAACTGTTTTTT
>TRBV12-3/TRBV12-4|TRBJ2-7|-|many
CASSLAGAAGEQYF
TGTGCCAGCAGTTTAGCGGGAGCGGCGGGCGAGCAGTACTTC
>TRBV2|TRBJ2-3|-|many
CASRDSRGTGTDTQYF
TGTGCCAGCAGGGACAGCCGAGGGACGGGTACAGATACGCAGTATTTT
>TRBV18|TRBJ1-1|-|few
CASSPPDNLEAFF
TGTGCCAGCTCACCACCCGACAACCTAGAAGCTTTCTTT
>TRBV6-6|TRBJ1-1|-|-
CASSRPENTPRAFF
TGTGCCAGCAGTCGCCCCGAGAATACCCCGAGGGCTTTCTTT
>TRBV20-1|TRBJ2-7|-|-
CSARGREYEQYF
TGCAGTGCTAGAGGGAGAGAATACGAGCAGTACTTC
>TRBV12-3/TRBV12-4|TRBJ1-2|TRBD1|many
CASSLGQGGYGYTF
TGTGCCAGCAGCCTGGGACAGGGCGGTTATGGCTACACCTTC
>TRBV29-1|TRBJ2-6|TRBD2|-
CSVVRGASGANVLTF
TGCAGCGTTGTGCGGGGGGCGTCTGGGGCCAACGTCCTGACTTTC
>TRBV7-2|TRBJ1-5|-|few
CASSVYNQPQHF
TGTGCCAGCAGCGTTTACAATCAGCCCCAGCATTTT
>TRBV7-9|TRBJ2-1|-|-
CASSFGPDEQFF
TGTGCCAGCAGCTTCGGTCCGGATGAGCAGTTCTTC
>TRBV7-8|TRBJ2-3|TRBD1|few
CASSRDRGHWDTQYF
TGTGCCAGCAGCCGAGACAGGGGGCATTGGGATACGCAGTATTTT
>TRBV4-3|TRBJ1-1|-|-
CASSQDQRMNTEAFF
TGCGCCAGCAGCCAAGATCAGCGAATGAACACTGAAGCTTTCTTT
>TRBV7-8|TRBJ2-7|-|many
CASSPTGPPYEQYF
TGTGCCAGCAGCCCTACGGGACCCCCGTACGAGCAGTACTTC
>TRBV20-1|TRBJ2-1|TRBD2|-
CSARDQAGLYNEQFF
TGCAGTGCTAGAGACCAAGCGGGGTTGTACAATGAGCAGTTCTTC
>TRBV6-1|TRBJ2-7|-|-
CASSAVGRPGEQYF
TGTGCCAGCAGTGCCGTCGGCCGGCCGGGCGAGCAGTACTTC
>TRBV12-3/TRBV12-4|TRBJ2-3|-|-
CASSRARGTKDTQYF
TGTGCCAGCAGCCGAGCCCGGGGGACAAAAGATACGCAGTATTTT
>TRBV29-1|TRBJ1-1|TRBD1|few
CSVNRDRENTEAFF
TGCAGCGTTAATCGGGACAGGGAAAACACTGAAGCTTTCTTT
>TRBV2|TRBJ1-5|-|few
CASKRGGISNQPQHF
TGTGCCAGCAAAAGGGGAGGGATTAGCAATCAGCCCCAGCATTTT
>TRBV7-2|TRBJ2-3|-|-
CASSRGTADPNTQYF
TGTGCCAGCAGCCGCGGGACTGCCGACCCGAATACGCAGTATTTT
>TRBV5-1|TRBJ1-1|TRBD1|few
CASSKDRGQTEAFF
TGCGCCAGCAGCAAGGACAGGGGGCAAACTGAAGCTTTCTTT
>TRBV20-1|TRBJ1-5|TRBD1|-
CSASLSGGQGAIQPQHF
TGCAGTGCTAGCCTAAGCGGCGGGCAGGGGGCAATTCAGCCCCAGCATTTT
>TRBV7-2|TRBJ2-7|-|many
CASSYRPRGYEQYF
TGTGCCAGCAGCTATAGGCCCCGGGGTTACGAGCAGTACTTC
>TRBV5-1|TRBJ1-1|-|-
CASRGRAGAEAFF
TGCGCCAGCAGGGGCAGGGCTGGCGCTGAAGCTTTCTTT
>TRBV12-3/TRBV12-4|TRBJ1-6|-|few
CASTFGLRGFDNSPLHF
TGTGCCAGCACCTTTGGTTTGAGGGGGTTCGATAATTCACCCCTCCACTTT
>TRBV4-1|TRBJ1-6|-|-
CASSQEVAYSPLHF
TGCGCCAGCAGCCAAGAGGTGGCGTATTCACCCCTCCACTTT
>TRBV20-1|TRBJ2-3|-|many
CSARNLGGGPSRTQYF
TGCAGTGCTAGAAATTTGGGAGGGGGCCCGTCGCGAACGCAGTATTTT
>TRBV12-3/TRBV12-4|TRBJ1-1|-|-
CASSLARVEAFF
TGTGCCAGCAGTTTAGCCAGGGTTGAAGCTTTCTTT
>TRBV4-3|TRBJ2-1|-|-
CASSQDPGIYNEQFF
TGCGCCAGCAGCCAAGATCCGGGTATCTACAATGAGCAGTTCTTC
>TRBV15|TRBJ1-4|-|-
CATSGSQTGLFF
TGTGCCACCAGCGGATCCCAGACAGGACTGTTTTTT
>TRBV7-3|TRBJ1-6|-|few
CASSLTAGLASPLHF
TGTGCCAGCAGCTTAACGGCCGGGTTGGCTTCACCCCTCCACTTT
>TRBV5-1|TRBJ1-6|-|few
CASSLDPINPNSPLHF
TGCGCCAGCAGCTTGGATCCGATAAACCCAAATTCACCCCTCCACTTT
>TRBV7-2|TRBJ2-7|TRBD2|-
CASSLLAGAPYEQYF
TGTGCCAGCAGCTTACTAGCGGGGGCCCCCTACGAGCAGTACTTC
>TRBV5-1|TRBJ1-5|TRBD1|-
CASSFSGGGQPQHF
TGCGCCAGCAGCTTTTCAGGGGGCGGTCAGCCCCAGCATTTT
>TRBV7-3|TRBJ2-3|-|-
CASGSSETDTQYF
TGTGCCAGCGGCTCTAGCGAGACAGATACGCAGTATTTT
>TRBV20-1|TRBJ2-3|-|-
CSVRPGTSSTDTQYF
TGCAGTGTTCGACCCGGGACCTCGAGTACAGATACGCAGTATTTT
>TRBV5-1|TRBJ2-7|TRBD1|-
CASSFSGQGVPYEQYF
TGCGCCAGCAGCTTTTCGGGACAGGGGGTCCCCTACGAGCAGTACTTC
>TRBV6-5|TRBJ1-6|-|-
CASSSQPSANSPLHF
TGTGCCAGCAGTTCCCAGCCCAGCGCAAATTCACCCCTCCACTTT
>TRBV27|TRBJ2-1|TRBD2|-
CASSWGTSGVYEQFF
TGTGCCAGCAGTTGGGGGACTAGCGGGGTTTATGAGCAGTTCTTC
>TRBV12-3/TRBV12-4|TRBJ1-1|-|few
CASSSGAGGGRGTEAFF
TGTGCCAGCAGTTCCGGGGCTGGGGGCGGGAGGGGCACTGAAGCTTTCTTT
>TRBV5-1|TRBJ2-2|-|many
CASKGRVGPGELFF
TGCGCCAGCAAGGGCCGGGTGGGTCCCGGGGAGCTGTTTTTT